This TCR beta chain was sequenced during a study of cytomegalovirus exposure and HLA in healthy donors. Study-wide results and caveats: With further analysis later on, most CMV-associated TCR beta chains appeared HLA-restricted. In a later analysis, V- and J-gene trimming of beta chains associated with a DCLRE1C missense variant, replicated independently.

The CDR3 consists of 13 residues. V lost 4 bases, J lost 0 bases, and 6 bases lay in between. Germline loops: CDR1 SEHNR, CDR2 FQNEAQ (reference sequence). There were likely unrecorded immune exposures, though donors were nominally healthy when sampled. In the PCR, 60 Vbeta and 13 Jbeta primers were used. Repertoires were generated with immunoSEQ multiplex PCR, while TCRdb's copy carries only in-frame clones and drops some. The table has more than 110,000 clones, approximately 80% seen once; the top ten hold about 4%. A remark on this clone: Its antigen remains unidentified.

The genes are TRBV7-9 and TRBJ1-1; possible D gene TRBD1, 6 bases. The TCR originated in a male donor in good health and CMV-seronegative. Sequences were obtained from PBMCs. CDR3 coding DNA: TGTGCCAGCAGCTGGACAGTGAACACTGAAGCTTTCTTT. This gives the protein CASSWTVNTEAFF.